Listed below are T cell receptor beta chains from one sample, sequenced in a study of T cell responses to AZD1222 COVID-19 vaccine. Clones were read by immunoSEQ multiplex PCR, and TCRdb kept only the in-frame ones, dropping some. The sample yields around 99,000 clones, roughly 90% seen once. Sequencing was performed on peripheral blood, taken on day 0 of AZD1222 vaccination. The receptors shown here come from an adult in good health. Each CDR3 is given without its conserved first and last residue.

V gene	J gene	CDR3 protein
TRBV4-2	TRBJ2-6	ASSQASTGGVGANVLT
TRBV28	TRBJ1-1	ASRLDTEAF
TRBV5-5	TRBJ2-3	ASSLVRTGGLDTQY
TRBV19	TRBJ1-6	ASSKDGENSPLH
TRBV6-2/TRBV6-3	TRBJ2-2	ASSWRSGDTGELF
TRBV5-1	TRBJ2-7	ASSLNRGEQY
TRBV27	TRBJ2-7	ASSHHPGQTYEQY
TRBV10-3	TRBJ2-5	AISEWTGQETQY
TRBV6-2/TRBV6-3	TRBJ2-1	ASSAGQIYNEQF
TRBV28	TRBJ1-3	ASRTPGTDSGNTIY
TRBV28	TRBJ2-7	ASSLRDRFLYEQY
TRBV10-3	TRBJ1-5	AISEEDRGNQPQH
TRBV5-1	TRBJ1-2	ASSLENYGYT
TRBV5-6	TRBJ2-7	ASSTPTRTANEQY
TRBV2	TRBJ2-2	ASSVVPRTGELF
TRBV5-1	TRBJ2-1	ASSTIVGYEQF
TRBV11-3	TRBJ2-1	ASSYVGAEQF
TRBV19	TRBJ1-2	ASRLLDGKYGYT
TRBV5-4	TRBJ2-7	ASSRQDYEQY
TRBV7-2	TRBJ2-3	ASSLGRLAGGPSTDTQY
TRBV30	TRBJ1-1	AWSAGWQGAGEAF
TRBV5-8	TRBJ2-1	ASKEGASYNEQF
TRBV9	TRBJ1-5	ASSVASGQDLNNQPQH
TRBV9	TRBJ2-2	ASSEGTWTGELF
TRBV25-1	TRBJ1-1	ASSDAGVNTEAF
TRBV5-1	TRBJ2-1	ASSFGTSGSRDEQF
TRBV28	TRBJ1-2	ASSKGGLNYGYT
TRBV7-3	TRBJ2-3	ASSLTGGVDTQY
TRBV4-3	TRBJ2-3	ASSQDARDSTDTQY
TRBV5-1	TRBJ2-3	ASSLAAVAGGSDTQY
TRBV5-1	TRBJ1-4	ASSLEGNGEKLF
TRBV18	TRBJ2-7	ASSPQGTGSVVEQY
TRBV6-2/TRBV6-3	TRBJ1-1	ASSYSNSRAQLNTEAF
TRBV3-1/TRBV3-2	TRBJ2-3	ASSPPGTDTQY
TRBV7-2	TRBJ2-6	ASSSYRAGANVLT
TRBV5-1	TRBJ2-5	ASSLSPSRETQY
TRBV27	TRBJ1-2	ASSLRGQARYGYT
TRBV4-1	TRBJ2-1	ASSRGGQGANEQF
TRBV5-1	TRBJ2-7	ASSQLAGLRGEQY
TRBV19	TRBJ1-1	ASMDRRNTEAF
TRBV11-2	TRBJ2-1	ASSQTTGGYEQF
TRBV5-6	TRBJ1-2	ASSFEQYYGYT
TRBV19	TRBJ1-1	ASSPGQGATEAF
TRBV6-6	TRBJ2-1	ASSSDYLYNEQF
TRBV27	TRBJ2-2	ASSQGLAVNTGELF
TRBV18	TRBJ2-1	ASSPFEDYNEQF
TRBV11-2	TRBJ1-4	ASSLRDFSQGTEKLF
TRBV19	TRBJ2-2	ASSKLPGLSNTGELF
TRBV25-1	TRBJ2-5	ASSEHGEETQY
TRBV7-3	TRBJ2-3	ASSRSGSTDTQY
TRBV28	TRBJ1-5	ASSPPLGQGDQPQH
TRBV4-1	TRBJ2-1	ASSQAPAGLREQF
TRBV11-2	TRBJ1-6	ASSPISQGAAPLH
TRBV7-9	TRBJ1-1	ASSLVVGLNTEAF